The sequence of this T cell receptor beta chain was determined in a study of CD8 T cells in ankylosing spondylitis. CDR3 length: 15 amino acids. Germline V CDR1 and CDR2: SGHTA, FQGNSA. V lost 3 bases and J lost 7, with 15 bases in between. One entry per CDR3 protein results from TCRdb running MiXCR on the 5' RACE reads. The sample shows around 300,000 distinct CDR3 sequences, roughly 15% of them seen only once. Study-level findings and limits: Researchers report that disease-linked clones proved CD8+ and relatively rare in peripheral blood.

A word on this clonotype: Its antigen remains unidentified.

The genes are TRBV7-2 and TRBJ2-2; no firm D call. The source of this sequence is a male donor with ankylosing spondylitis or in good health (not recorded which). Sequences were obtained from blood, either unsorted or a sorted T cell fraction (not recorded which). For the CDR3, the DNA is TGTGCCAGCAGCTTTCTTAGAGGTGCTAGCGGGGAGCTGTTTTTT. It codes for CASSFLRGASGELFF. The full variable domain, completed using reference TRBV7-2 and TRBJ2-2, is GAGVSQSPSNKVTEKGKDVELRCDPISGHTALYWYRQSLGQGLEFLIYFQGNSAPDKSGLPSDRFSAERTGGSVSTLTIQRTQQEDSAVYLCASSFLRGASGELFFGEGSRLTVL.